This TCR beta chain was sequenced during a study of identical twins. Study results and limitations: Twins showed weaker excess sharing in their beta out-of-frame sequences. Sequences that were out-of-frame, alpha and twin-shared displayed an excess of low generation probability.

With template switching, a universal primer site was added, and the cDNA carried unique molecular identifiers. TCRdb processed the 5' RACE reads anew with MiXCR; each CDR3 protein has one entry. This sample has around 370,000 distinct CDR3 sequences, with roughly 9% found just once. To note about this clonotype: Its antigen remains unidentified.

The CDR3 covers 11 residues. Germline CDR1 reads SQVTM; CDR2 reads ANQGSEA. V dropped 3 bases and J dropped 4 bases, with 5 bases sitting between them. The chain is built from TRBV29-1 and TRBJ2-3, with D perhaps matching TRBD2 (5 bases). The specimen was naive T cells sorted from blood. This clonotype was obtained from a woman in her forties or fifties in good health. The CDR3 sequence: CSVERADTQYF. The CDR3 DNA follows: TGCAGCGTTGAGAGGGCAGATACGCAGTATTTT.